Each of the 26 T cell receptor beta chains below was sequenced from the same sample in a study of shared clonotypes between healthy human individuals. Only in-frame clones appear in the TCRdb table, and some are missing; sequencing was by immunoSEQ multiplex PCR. Here the sample spans hundreds of thousands of clones, roughly 83% being singletons. Sequenced: PBMCs. The origin of the receptors is a woman aged 40-49 years in good health. Some clones in this sample may be carry-over from other donors' samples.

The V and J genes are TRBV28 and TRBJ2-3; 9 nucleotides match TRBD2. The CDR3 has 15 residues. The germline CDR1 and CDR2 sequences are MDHEN and SYDVKM. The junction had 7 bases not matched to a gene; V was cut back by 5 bases and J by 4 bases. For the CDR3, the DNA is TGTGCCAGCAGTAGGGCGGGAGGGGGCGCAGATACGCAGTATTTT. It encodes CASSRAGGGADTQYF.

In the case of this clone: It differs at one base from a far larger clone, so likely a read error. The chain has TRBV28 and TRBJ1-3; no clear D. V was pared by 5 bases and J by 5 bases, with 19 bases between. Per germline, CDR1 MDHEN and CDR2 SYDVKM. The CDR3 is 16 residues long. CDR3 sequence reads: CASSQPVRAQRNTIYF. The CDR3 DNA reads TGTGCCAGCAGTCAACCTGTACGGGCACAGAGAAACACCATATATTTT.

The chain combines TRBV19 with TRBJ2-7, with 12 bases aligning to TRBD2. CDR3 length: 14 residues. J gave up 6 bases and V 4 bases, and 4 bases lay outside the gene matches. Germline CDR1 reads LNHDA; CDR2 reads SQIVND (reference sequence). CDR3 loop: CASSKTSGSGEQYF. The DNA of the CDR3 is TGTGCCAGTAGTAAGACTAGCGGGAGCGGCGAGCAGTACTTC.

V is TRBV10-3 and J is TRBJ1-3; D is uncertain. V lost 6 bases and J lost 4, with 7 bases in between. Per the germline V gene, CDR1 is ENHRY and CDR2 is SYGVKD. CDR3 size: 12 residues. The CDR3 region is CAIREGGNTIYF. CDR3 in DNA: TGTGCCATCAGGGAAGGAGGAAACACCATATATTTT.

This clone has a handful of counts. The chain combines TRBV28 with TRBJ1-5; no reliable D call. This CDR3 is built from 14 residues. The germline CDR1 and CDR2 sequences are MDHEN and SYDVKM. V shed 4 bases and J shed 4 bases, with 11 bases lying between them. The DNA for the CDR3 is TGTGCCAGCAGTTCCACTAGACGAAATCAGCCCCAGCATTTT. Protein sequence: CASSSTRRNQPQHF.

The V call is TRBV7-9, the J call TRBJ1-1; D is undetermined. The CDR3 runs 13 residues. Looked up from germline, CDR1 is SEHNR and CDR2 is FQNEAQ (reference sequence). The V and J ends lost 3 bases and 0 bases respectively, with 5 bases between them. CDR3 in DNA: TGTGCCAGCAGCTTTTCTTTGAACACTGAAGCTTTCTTT. This sequence encodes CASSFSLNTEAFF.

This chain uses TRBV5-1 with TRBJ1-4; a weak D match, TRBD1 (5 bases). The ends were cut back, 6 bases at V and 0 bases at J, with 12 bases in the middle. The CDR3 covers 15 residues. From germline, CDR1 is SGHRS and CDR2 YFSETQ. CDR3 sequence reads: CASTRDGSTNEKLFF. The CDR3 DNA reads TGCGCCAGCACTAGGGACGGCTCAACTAATGAAAAACTGTTTTTT.

V usage is TRBV30 and J usage is TRBJ1-2; tentative D call: TRBD1 (5 bases). Trimming stripped 5 bases from V and 0 bases from J, with 13 bases between. CDR3 length: 14 amino acids. Germline V gene lookup returns CDR1 GTSNPN and CDR2 SVGIG (reference sequence). The CDR3 sequence is CAWAGTGTNYGYTF. The DNA for the CDR3 is TGTGCCTGGGCCGGGACGGGAACTAACTATGGCTACACCTTC.

J is TRBJ2-1 and V is TRBV7-2, with TRBD2 matching over 9 bases. The germline V gene has CDR1 SGHTA and CDR2 FQGNSA. The CDR3 is 14 amino acids. The V gene end was trimmed by 3 bases and the J gene end by 6 bases; junction bases not matched to a gene: 3. The CDR3 DNA reads as TGTGCCAGCAGCTTTAGCGGGAGTCGCAATGAGCAGTTCTTC. Protein sequence: CASSFSGSRNEQFF.

This clone was counted at least ten times. Other DNA sequences of this sample code for an identical CDR3. The chain joins TRBV11-2 to TRBJ2-3; D is unclear. From germline, CDR1 is SGHAT and CDR2 FQNNGV. The CDR3 runs 12 residues. Trimming pared 1 base from V and 6 bases from J, leaving 5 bases between. CDR3 in amino acids: CASSLGTDTQYF. The DNA of the CDR3 is TGTGCCAGCAGCTTAGGTACTGATACGCAGTATTTT.

The genes are TRBV7-2 and TRBJ2-3; a weak D match, TRBD2 (6 bases). V lost 3 bases and J 2 bases, leaving 9 bases between the germline ends. CDR3 length equals 14 residues. Germline CDR1 and CDR2: SGHTA and FQGNSA. CDR3 sequence (DNA): TGTGCCAGCAGCTTTAGCGGATACACAGATACGCAGTATTTT. Protein sequence: CASSFSGYTDTQYF.

V and J are TRBV7-9 and TRBJ2-1, with a weak D call TRBD2 (6 bases). There are 16 residues in the CDR3. Trimming pared 5 bases from V and 5 bases from J, leaving 19 bases between. In germline, CDR1 is SEHNR, CDR2 FQNEAQ (reference sequence). CDR3 nucleotide sequence: TGTGCCAGCAGCCAAACTTTAGCGGAAAGAAACAATGAGCAGTTCTTC. It encodes CASSQTLAERNNEQFF.

This chain links TRBV19 with TRBJ1-5, with a possible D match to TRBD1 (6 bases). CDR3 length: 18 amino acids. Trimming took off 6 bases at V and 0 bases at J, with 21 bases between the two ends. The germline V gene has CDR1 LNHDA and CDR2 SQIVND (reference sequence). The CDR3 sequence: CASRRAPGTSLSNQPQHF. The CDR3 DNA follows: TGTGCCAGTAGGCGAGCCCCCGGGACAAGTCTTAGCAATCAGCCCCAGCATTTT.

The chain has TRBV5-8 and TRBJ1-2; D is ambiguous. Trimming shortened V by 5 bases and J by 0 bases, and 8 bases separated the two germline ends. CDR3 length equals 13 residues. In germline, CDR1 is SGHTS, CDR2 YDEGEE. CDR3 sequence reads: CASSRGANYGYTF. The CDR3 bases are TGTGCCAGCAGTCGTGGGGCTAACTATGGCTACACCTTC.

This clone was seen a single time. The chain carries TRBV7-9 and TRBJ1-1; D gene unclear. Germline CDR1 is SEHNR and CDR2 is FQNEAQ (reference sequence). The germline V and J ends were trimmed by 4 bases and 1 base, with 10 bases remaining between them. This CDR3 has 14 residues. The DNA of the CDR3 is TGTGCCAGCAGCTCCGACGGCACGAACACTGAAGCTTTCTTT. Protein: CASSSDGTNTEAFF.

The chain links TRBV28 to TRBJ2-5; D unresolved. The germline V gene has CDR1 MDHEN and CDR2 SYDVKM. There are 10 residues in the CDR3. Trimming removed 10 bases at V and 5 bases at J, with 8 bases between. CDR3 nucleotide sequence: TGTGCCACCAGAGAGGAGACCCAGTACTTC. Translation: CATREETQYF.

This clone was found once. The chain uses TRBV29-1 and TRBJ2-7; the match to TRBD1 covers 7 bases. Looked up from germline, CDR1 is SQVTM and CDR2 is ANQGSEA. V shed 6 bases and J 5 bases; nucleotides not matched to a gene: 4. The CDR3 is made up of 11 amino acids. The CDR3 nucleotides are TGCAGCGTCCTCAGGGGGAACGAGCAGTACTTC. It specifies CSVLRGNEQYF.

The chain links TRBV2 to TRBJ1-5; D gene unclear. The ends were cut back, 5 bases at V and 3 bases at J, with 11 bases in the middle. Germline V gives CDR1 SNHLY, CDR2 FYNNEI. CDR3 size: 14 residues. CDR3 sequence: CASSQDISNQPQHF. CDR3 coding DNA: TGTGCCAGCAGTCAAGACATTTCCAATCAGCCCCAGCATTTT.

In this sample, this clone turned up a few times. The J gene is TRBJ2-1, the V gene TRBV15; 8 bases are a match to TRBD2. The CDR3 consists of 16 residues. The trim removed 0 bases at V and 9 bases at J, leaving 10 bases unmatched. Germline assignment: CDR1 LNHNV and CDR2 YYDKDF (reference sequence). The CDR3 region has the DNA TGTGCCACCAGCAGAGATCGCCTAGCGGGCGGTGTTGAGCAGTTCTTC. This encodes CATSRDRLAGGVEQFF.

The CDR3 loop is CASSEPLIQAFF. The CDR3 nucleotides read TGTGCCAGCAGTGAACCGTTGATCCAAGCTTTCTTT. The chain uses TRBV6-1 and TRBJ1-1; no reliable D call. V was pared by 2 bases and J by 9 bases, with 10 bases between. CDR3 length: 12 residues. Germline values: CDR1 MNHNS, CDR2 SASEGT.

This clone has ten or more counts. Within the sample, other DNA sequences also encode this same CDR3. V gene TRBV28 combines with J gene TRBJ1-4; tentative D call: TRBD1 (6 bases). CDR1 is MDHEN and CDR2 is SYDVKM in the germline V gene. V was trimmed by 5 bases and J by 1 base, leaving 11 bases between them. The CDR3 consists of 15 residues. In DNA, the CDR3 is TGTGCCAGCAGTCCCCGGACAGTAACTAATGAAAAACTGTTTTTT. This translates into CASSPRTVTNEKLFF.

In its sample, this clone is medium-sized (0.01 to 0.1%). This chain connects TRBV18 to TRBJ2-7; 9 positions agree with TRBD2. The V and J ends lost 3 bases and 2 bases, in that order; junction bases with no gene match: 2. Germline CDR1 and CDR2: KGHSH and LQKENI. The CDR3 has 14 amino acids. The DNA of the CDR3 is TGTGCCAGCTCACCTATAGCGGGAGCCTACGAGCAGTACTTC. Encoded protein: CASSPIAGAYEQYF. Full variable domain (outside the CDR3, taken from reference TRBV18 and TRBJ2-7): NAGVMQNPRHLVRRRGQEARLRCSPMKGHSHVYWYRQLPEEGLKFMVYLQKENIIDESGMPKERFSAEFPKEGPSILRIQQVVRGDSAAYFCASSPIAGAYEQYFGPGTRLTVT.

In this sample, this clone turned up once. V gene TRBV15 combines with J gene TRBJ2-7; 11 positions match TRBD2. CDR1 and CDR2 (germline): LNHNV, YYDKDF (reference sequence). With 1 base clipped from V and 5 bases from J, the junction kept 4 bases outside the gene matches. The CDR3 consists of 15 residues. The CDR3 reads CATSRVVLAGDEQYF. Here the CDR3 DNA reads TGTGCCACCAGCAGAGTTGTACTAGCGGGAGACGAGCAGTACTTC.

As to this clone: Different DNA sequences within this sample yield the same CDR3. In DNA, the CDR3 is TGTGCCAGCAGTTCCCCCTACGAGCAGTACTTC. It is translated as CASSSPYEQYF. The chain employs TRBV28 and TRBJ2-7; no clear D gene. CDR1 MDHEN and CDR2 SYDVKM come from the germline V gene. The CDR3 is 11 residues long. Trimming stripped 4 bases from V and 2 bases from J, with 3 bases between.

V is TRBV7-6 and J is TRBJ2-7; D is ambiguous. Germline CDR1 and CDR2: SGHVS and FNYEAQ. CDR3 length equals 14 residues. Trimming removed 4 bases from V and 0 bases from J, with 10 bases in between. The DNA of the CDR3 is TGTGCCAGCAGCTCCACTCACAGCTCCTACGAGCAGTACTTC. Translation gives CASSSTHSSYEQYF.

Only a few counts were recorded for this clone. The rearrangement links TRBV7-9 to TRBJ2-3; a possible D gene is TRBD2 (5 bases). The CDR3 consists of 14 residues. CDR1 and CDR2 from the germline V gene are SEHNR and FQNEAQ (reference sequence). V lost 4 bases and J 6 bases, leaving 14 bases between the germline ends. CDR3: CASSYREMRDTQYF. The CDR3 DNA sequence: TGTGCCAGCAGCTACCGGGAAATGAGGGATACGCAGTATTTT.